The 24 T cell receptor beta chains listed next were all sequenced from one sample in a study of STAT3 mutations in large granular lymphocyte leukemia. The assay was immunoSEQ multiplex PCR, and TCRdb's table has in-frame clones only and misses some. The top ten hold around 52% of the sample, which has under 15,000 clones, roughly 80% seen once. Whole-study findings and limits: Every T-cell large granular lymphocyte leukemia patient had at least one immunodominant TCR beta clonotype.

Which antigens these TCRs recognize remains unknown. Sequencing was carried out using peripheral blood mononuclear cells. Every receptor here comes from a man in his sixties with T-cell large granular lymphocyte leukemia. Some clones in this sample may be carry-over from other donors' samples.

The V and J genes are TRBV29-1 and TRBJ2-7; 9 bases line up with TRBD2. V gave up 5 bases and J gave up 5 bases; unmatched junction bases: 13. This CDR3 has 15 amino acids. The germline V gene has CDR1 SQVTM and CDR2 ANQGSEA. For the CDR3, the DNA is TGCAGCGTTAGGACTAGCGTCTCAGCCCCCAACGAGCAGTACTTC. It translates to CSVRTSVSAPNEQYF.

The chain has TRBV21-1 and TRBJ2-7; the D call of TRBD2 is as the table states it, not checked on the DNA. TRBV21-1 has pseudogene status. CDR3 length: 14 residues. The CDR3 protein is CASSELAGPYEQYF. The CDR3 DNA follows: TGTGCCAGCAGCGAACTAGCGGGACCCTACGAGCAGTACTTC.

This sequence joins TRBV10-3 and TRBJ2-7; the D gene could be TRBD1 or TRBD2 (5 bases each). Per the germline V gene, CDR1 is ENHRY and CDR2 is SYGVKD. CDR3 size: 15 residues. Between the trimmed V and J ends, which lost 2 bases and 1 base, there was a span of 12 bases. The DNA for the CDR3 is TGTGCCATCAGTGAGCGGGGCGGGTATTCCTACGAGCAGTACTTC. Protein product: CAISERGGYSYEQYF.

The chain recombines TRBV10-3 with TRBJ1-2; a weak D match, TRBD1 (6 bases). V lost 0 bases, J lost 2 bases, and 7 bases lay in between. Germline values: CDR1 ENHRY, CDR2 SYGVKD. The CDR3 sequence is 14 residues long. The CDR3 DNA sequence: TGTGCCATCAGTGAGTCTACAGGGAACTATGGCTACACCTTC. It yields the protein CAISESTGNYGYTF.

This chain links TRBV29-1 with TRBJ2-1; 12 nucleotides line up with TRBD2. V dropped 1 base and J dropped 2; count of bases not matched to a gene: 0. The CDR3 extends over 15 amino acids. The V gene's germline CDR1 is SQVTM and CDR2 ANQGSEA. This chain's CDR3 is CSVEGTSGTYNEQFF. Written as DNA, the CDR3 is TGCAGCGTTGAAGGGACTAGCGGGACCTACAATGAGCAGTTCTTC.

The chain has TRBV7-2 and TRBJ2-3; tentatively, D is TRBD2 (5 bases). Germline loops: CDR1 SGHTA, CDR2 FQGNSA. V gave up 5 bases and J gave up 8 bases, with 14 bases separating them. The CDR3 covers 13 residues. In DNA form, the CDR3 reads TGTGCCAGCAGCCCCTCACCGACTACTACGCAGTATTTT. Translated: CASSPSPTTTQYF.

The chain recombines TRBV30 with TRBJ2-1; D is perhaps TRBD1 (6 bases). The ends were cut back, 4 bases at V and 2 bases at J, with 12 bases in the middle. The germline gives CDR1 GTSNPN, CDR2 SVGIG (reference sequence). The CDR3 covers 14 residues. The CDR3 reads CAWTKRDTYNEQFF. In DNA, the CDR3 is TGTGCCTGGACCAAAAGGGACACCTACAATGAGCAGTTCTTC.

The V gene is TRBV30, the J gene TRBJ1-1; D might be TRBD1 (6 bases). The length of the CDR3 is 14 residues. In germline, CDR1 is GTSNPN, CDR2 SVGIG (reference sequence). The V end was cut by 5 bases, the J end by 4 bases, with 17 bases between. The CDR3 spells CAWSARGMGTEAFF. The CDR3 DNA follows: TGTGCCTGGTCAGCCAGGGGTATGGGCACTGAAGCTTTCTTT.

J is TRBJ1-2 and V is TRBV11-1; 7 nucleotides agree with TRBD1. With 4 bases clipped from V and 2 bases from J, the junction kept 4 bases outside the gene matches. The CDR3 is 14 residues long. Germline loops: CDR1 SGHAT, CDR2 FQDESV (reference sequence). This CDR3 reads CASSSGQRNYGYTF. The CDR3 coding sequence is TGTGCCAGCAGCTCGGGACAGAGAAACTATGGCTACACCTTC. Full variable domain (rest looked up from reference TRBV11-1 and TRBJ1-2): EAEVAQSPRYKITEKSQAVAFWCDPISGHATLYWYRQILGQGPELLVQFQDESVVDDSQLPKDRFSAERLKGVDSTLKIQPAELGDSAMYLCASSSGQRNYGYTFGSGTRLTVV.

The rearrangement links TRBV2 to TRBJ2-7, with a weak D call TRBD2 (7 bases). Per germline, CDR1 SNHLY and CDR2 FYNNEI. V was trimmed by 6 bases and J by 0 bases, leaving 15 bases between them. CDR3 length: 15 residues. For the CDR3, the DNA is TGTGCCAGCAGAAGCGGGACACTTCCCTCCTACGAGCAGTACTTC. This codes for CASRSGTLPSYEQYF. Looking up the rest from reference TRBV2 and TRBJ2-7 gives the full variable domain: EPEVTQTPSHQVTQMGQEVILRCVPISNHLYFYWYRQILGQKVEFLVSFYNNEISEKSEIFDDQFSVERPDGSNFTLKIRSTKLEDSAMYFCASRSGTLPSYEQYFGPGTRLTVT.

The V gene is TRBV18, the J gene TRBJ1-1, with D tentatively TRBD1 (5 bases). Deletions cut 3 bases from V and 6 bases from J, with 14 bases between. This CDR3 spans 14 amino acids. Per the germline V gene, CDR1 is KGHSH and CDR2 is LQKENI. The DNA for the CDR3 is TGTGCCAGCTCACCCGGTAGTCAGGGTCCTGAAGCTTTCTTT. This gives the protein CASSPGSQGPEAFF.

This chain uses TRBV4-1 with TRBJ1-3; 8 bases line up with TRBD1. The CDR3 has 16 residues. The trim removed 0 bases at V and 3 bases at J, leaving 4 bases unmatched. The germline V gene encodes CDR1 MGHRA and CDR2 YSYEKL. CDR3 nucleotide sequence: TGCGCCAGCAGCCAAGAGATTACAGGGGGTGGAAACACCATATATTTT. Amino acids: CASSQEITGGGNTIYF.

V usage is TRBV30 and J usage is TRBJ1-4; D is ambiguous. CDR3 length: 15 residues. Per germline, CDR1 GTSNPN and CDR2 SVGIG (reference sequence). Trimming removed 2 bases from V and 7 bases from J, with 17 bases in between. This chain's CDR3 is CAWSSPGDLIEKLFF. The CDR3 DNA reads TGTGCCTGGAGTTCCCCAGGCGATTTGATTGAAAAACTGTTTTTT.

The J gene is TRBJ2-6, the V gene TRBV7-2; 9 nucleotides line up with TRBD1. V shed 9 bases, J shed 1 base, and the junction held 7 bases outside the gene matches. Germline loops: CDR1 SGHTA, CDR2 FQGNSA. The CDR3 has 16 residues. As DNA, the CDR3 is TGTGCCAGTAGGACAGGGGTGGGATCTGGGGCCAACGTCCTGACTTTC. It specifies CASRTGVGSGANVLTF.

CDR3 sequence (DNA): TGTGCCTGGAGTATTGGGACTCTCACAGATACGCAGTATTTT. Translated, it gives CAWSIGTLTDTQYF. The V and J genes are TRBV30 and TRBJ2-3, with D perhaps TRBD2 (6 bases). The V end was cut by 2 bases, the J end by 2 bases, with 11 bases between. Germline V lookup: CDR1 GTSNPN, CDR2 SVGIG (reference sequence). The CDR3 is 14 residues long. The full variable domain, in which reference TRBV30 and TRBJ2-3 provide the parts outside the CDR3, is SQTIHQWPATLVQPVGSPLSLECTVEGTSNPNLYWYRQAAGRGLQLLFYSVGIGQISSEVPQNLSASRPQDRQFILSSKKLLLSDSGFYLCAWSIGTLTDTQYFGPGTRLTVL.

The chain couples TRBV4-1 to TRBJ2-7; D may be TRBD1 (6 bases). The CDR3 consists of 15 residues. V was pared by 2 bases and J by 0 bases, with 11 bases between. Per germline, CDR1 MGHRA and CDR2 YSYEKL. The CDR3 reads CASSQIQDSSYEQYF. DNA of the CDR3: TGCGCCAGCAGCCAAATCCAGGACAGCTCCTACGAGCAGTACTTC.

The chain is built from TRBV4-3 and TRBJ1-6; no reliable D call. The CDR3 is 14 amino acids. The ends were cut back, 0 bases at V and 2 bases at J, with 2 bases in the middle. Germline V CDR1 and CDR2: LGHNA, YSLEER. CDR3 residues: CASSQEAYNSPLHF. The CDR3 DNA follows: TGCGCCAGCAGCCAAGAAGCCTATAATTCACCCCTCCACTTT.

The gene calls are TRBV5-1 and TRBJ1-4; 8 bases fit TRBD1. There are 13 residues in the CDR3. The V gene's germline CDR1 is SGHRS and CDR2 YFSETQ. The V segment lost 4 bases and the J segment 5 bases; nucleotides outside the gene matches: 1. CDR3 protein: CASSQGANEKLFF. The CDR3 DNA reads as TGCGCCAGCAGCCAGGGGGCGAATGAAAAACTGTTTTTT.

This chain links TRBV5-1 with TRBJ2-5; perhaps TRBD1 as D (6 bases). CDR3 size: 14 residues. V was shortened by 1 base and J by 2 bases, with 9 bases between the two germline ends. CDR1 is SGHRS and CDR2 is YFSETQ in the germline V gene. Here the CDR3 reads CASSLLQGQETQYF. CDR3 bases: TGCGCCAGCAGCTTGCTTCAGGGGCAAGAGACCCAGTACTTC.

This clone was seen only once. V gene TRBV28 combines with J gene TRBJ1-5; the D is unclear. The CDR3 spans 11 residues. Germline CDR1 reads MDHEN; CDR2 reads SYDVKM. Deletions cut 6 bases from V and 6 bases from J, with 6 bases between. The CDR3 nucleotides are TGTGCCAGCAGGGGGAGTCAGCCCCAGCATTTT. It translates to CASRGSQPQHF.

The rearrangement links TRBV10-3 to TRBJ2-3; D is uncertain. CDR3 length equals 14 residues. Trimming took off 0 bases at V and 5 bases at J, with 9 bases between the two ends. Germline V gives CDR1 ENHRY, CDR2 SYGVKD. CDR3 protein: CAISESGEEDTQYF. CDR3 DNA sequence: TGTGCCATCAGTGAGTCTGGCGAAGAAGATACGCAGTATTTT.

The V and J genes are TRBV5-1 and TRBJ2-3; D is uncertain. The germline V gene encodes CDR1 SGHRS and CDR2 YFSETQ. The CDR3 is 15 residues long. Trimming took off 4 bases at V and 4 bases at J, with 16 bases between the two ends. The CDR3 sequence: CASSPAGFSPDTQYF. CDR3 DNA sequence: TGCGCCAGCAGCCCCGCCGGCTTTTCTCCAGATACGCAGTATTTT. Using reference TRBV5-1 and TRBJ2-3 for the parts outside the CDR3, the full variable domain is KAGVTQTPRYLIKTRGQQVTLSCSPISGHRSVSWYQQTPGQGLQFLFEYFSETQRNKGNFPGRFSGRQFSNSRSEMNVSTLELGDSALYLCASSPAGFSPDTQYFGPGTRLTVL.

DNA for the CDR3: TGTGCCACCAGCAGAGATCGGCACGGATCCTACAATGAGCAGTTCTTC. It is translated as CATSRDRHGSYNEQFF. The chain employs TRBV15 and TRBJ2-1; D gene unclear. This CDR3 has 16 residues. Germline V CDR1 and CDR2: LNHNV, YYDKDF (reference sequence). V was shortened by 0 bases and J by 1 base, with 10 bases between the two germline ends.

The V call is TRBV9, the J call TRBJ2-3; TRBD2 agrees at 11 bases. The length of the CDR3 is 17 residues. Germline CDR1 reads SGDLS; CDR2 reads YYNGEE. Trimming cost V 0 bases and J 4 bases; bases outside gene matches: 7. CDR3 sequence (DNA): TGTGCCAGCAGCGTAGGGTTAGCGGGAGGGCTTGCAGATACGCAGTATTTT. Residues: CASSVGLAGGLADTQYF.